These 28 T cell receptor beta chains came from one sample sequenced in a study of blood T cell repertoires in COVID-19. The repertoire was sequenced with immunoSEQ multiplex PCR; TCRdb's copy has only in-frame clones and lacks some. The data contain hundreds of thousands of clones, about 82% of them singletons. Sequences were obtained from PBMCs or T cells enriched from blood (not recorded which). The origin of the receptors is a woman aged 45-65 years with acute COVID-19.

In nucleotides, the CDR3 is TGTGCCAGCAGTTTCCAGACAGGGGGCGGGTATGGCTACACCTTC. This encodes CASSFQTGGGYGYTF. The genes are TRBV6-5 and TRBJ1-2; TRBD1 aligns across 10 bases. The CDR3 is 15 amino acids. Germline values: CDR1 MNHEY, CDR2 SVGAGI. Losses at the gene ends were 4 bases for V and 5 bases for J; bases not matched to a gene: 7.

The chain joins TRBV7-8 to TRBJ2-1; D is possibly TRBD2 (7 bases). This CDR3 is 14 amino acids long. The V and J ends lost 1 base and 9 bases respectively, with 13 bases between them. Per the germline V gene, CDR1 is SGHVS and CDR2 is FQNEAQ. CDR3 nucleotides: TGTGCCAGCAGCTTAGTGGGGGGGCAGAGTGAGCAGTTCTTC. It specifies CASSLVGGQSEQFF.

The chain combines TRBV30 with TRBJ2-3; 8 nucleotides agree with TRBD2. The length of the CDR3 is 14 residues. Trimming cost V 1 base and J 1 base; bases outside gene matches: 1. From germline, CDR1 is GTSNPN and CDR2 SVGIG (reference sequence). The CDR3 loop is CAWSGGGRTDTQYF. The DNA of the CDR3 is TGTGCCTGGAGTGGCGGGGGGCGCACAGATACGCAGTATTTT.

V gene TRBV7-2 combines with J gene TRBJ1-2; 8 bases line up with TRBD1. Losses at the gene ends were 5 bases for V and 0 bases for J; bases not matched to a gene: 5. Germline CDR1 and CDR2: SGHTA and FQGNSA. The length of the CDR3 is 15 residues. The CDR3: CASSIDRGANYGYTF. CDR3 in DNA: TGTGCCAGCAGCATCGACAGGGGAGCTAACTATGGCTACACCTTC.

This clone was recorded a few times. One end of the junction is discordant with germline, which a read error may explain. The rearrangement links TRBV7-2 to TRBJ2-3; tentative D call: TRBD2 (5 bases). The CDR3 spans 14 residues. Germline assignment: CDR1 SGHTA and CDR2 FQGNSA. In DNA form, the CDR3 reads TGTGCCAGCAGTTCTAGCCCTAGCACATATACGCAGTATTTT. Translating it yields CASSSSPSTYTQYF. The full variable domain, with the rest looked up from reference TRBV7-2 and TRBJ2-3, is GAGVSQSPSNKVTEKGKDVELRCDPISGHTALYWYRQSLGQGLEFLIYFQGNSAPDKSGLPSDRFSAERTGGSVSTLTIQRTQQEDSAVYLCASSSSPSTYTQYFGPGTRLTVL.

This chain connects TRBV5-1 to TRBJ1-1, with 7 bases identical to TRBD1. The trim removed 4 bases at V and 2 bases at J, leaving 11 bases unmatched. This CDR3 region has 16 residues. Germline V lookup: CDR1 SGHRS, CDR2 YFSETQ. In DNA, the CDR3 is TGCGCCAGCAGCCCCACAGGGGATGCGGGTAACACTGAAGCTTTCTTT. Its protein product is CASSPTGDAGNTEAFF.

The genes are TRBV7-9 and TRBJ1-2, with TRBD1 identical over 9 bases. Germline trimming cut 5 bases from V and 7 bases from J; bases unmatched to any gene: 5. The CDR3 has 13 residues. Germline V CDR1 and CDR2: SEHNR, FQNEAQ (reference sequence). In DNA form, the CDR3 reads TGTGCCAGCAGCCCGGGACAGGGTAGTGGCTACACCTTC. Its protein is CASSPGQGSGYTF.

This clone has just one count. The V and J genes are TRBV5-4 and TRBJ2-1, with 9 bases aligning to TRBD1. Germline V gene sequence: CDR1 SGHNT, CDR2 YYREEE (reference sequence). The CDR3 consists of 15 residues. V dropped 3 bases and J dropped 9; count of bases not matched to a gene: 10. The CDR3 DNA reads as TGTGCCAGCAGCTCCCGGACAGGGGTAGGTAGTGAGCAGTTCTTC. It specifies CASSSRTGVGSEQFF.

The J gene is TRBJ1-1, the V gene TRBV7-9, with no clear D. Trimming pared 5 bases from V and 1 base from J, leaving 11 bases between. Germline V gene data show CDR1 as SEHNR and CDR2 as FQNEAQ (reference sequence). This CDR3 comprises 14 residues. CDR3: CASSSKIGNTEAFF. The CDR3, as DNA: TGTGCCAGCAGCAGTAAAATCGGGAACACTGAAGCTTTCTTT.

J is TRBJ2-3 and V is TRBV10-3; maybe TRBD2 (7 bases). V was trimmed by 10 bases and J by 3 bases, leaving 14 bases between them. From germline, CDR1 is ENHRY and CDR2 SYGVKD. This CDR3 spans 13 amino acids. The CDR3 sequence: CATIEGGTDTQYF. The CDR3 region has the DNA TGTGCCACCATTGAGGGGGGGACAGATACGCAGTATTTT.

This sequence joins TRBV18 and TRBJ2-3; 12 positions agree with TRBD2. CDR1 KGHSH and CDR2 LQKENI come from the germline V gene. The V gene end was trimmed by 3 bases and the J gene end by 4 bases; junction bases not matched to a gene: 8. CDR3 length: 17 residues. In DNA, the CDR3 is TGTGCCAGCTCACCTCGTCAACTAGCGGGGGGCTCAGATACGCAGTATTTT. Its protein product is CASSPRQLAGGSDTQYF.

This chain links TRBV5-4 with TRBJ2-7; 8 nucleotides line up with TRBD1. J gave up 4 bases and V 4 bases, and 7 bases lay outside the gene matches. Germline CDR1 and CDR2: SGHNT and YYREEE (reference sequence). The CDR3 sequence is 14 residues long. CDR3 in DNA: TGTGCCAGCAGCCGCTCAGGGGGCGAGTACGAGCAGTACTTC. It translates to CASSRSGGEYEQYF. Supplemented by reference TRBV5-4 and TRBJ2-7, the full variable domain reads ETGVTQSPTHLIKTRGQQVTLRCSSQSGHNTVSWYQQALGQGPQFIFQYYREEENGRGNFPPRFSGLQFPNYSSELNVNALELDDSALYLCASSRSGGEYEQYFGPGTRLTVT.

The rearrangement uses TRBV5-1 and TRBJ2-3, with D possibly matching TRBD2 (6 bases). The CDR3 has 15 amino acids. Germline V lookup: CDR1 SGHRS, CDR2 YFSETQ. V lost 0 bases and J 1 base, leaving 9 bases between the germline ends. The DNA of the CDR3 is TGCGCCAGCAGCTTGGTCGGGAGAGGCACAGATACGCAGTATTTT. This encodes CASSLVGRGTDTQYF.

As regards this clone: Other DNA sequences from this sample encode an identical CDR3 as well. The chain couples TRBV7-2 to TRBJ1-5; tentatively, D is TRBD1 (5 bases). The V end lost 3 bases, the J end lost 0 bases, and 9 bases lay between the germline ends. Germline CDR1 reads SGHTA; CDR2 reads FQGNSA. This CDR3 has 15 residues. CDR3 in amino acids: CASSLGTGSNQPQHF. CDR3 sequence (DNA): TGTGCCAGCAGCTTGGGGACTGGTAGCAATCAGCCCCAGCATTTT.

The gene calls are TRBV19 and TRBJ1-5, with 12 bases lining up with TRBD1. CDR3 length equals 16 residues. Germline-derived CDR1 and CDR2 are LNHDA and SQIVND (reference sequence). Losses at the gene ends were 10 bases for V and 2 bases for J; bases not matched to a gene: 9. CDR3 loop: CATSGTGGAGNQPQHF. The CDR3 DNA sequence: TGTGCCACCTCAGGGACAGGGGGCGCAGGCAATCAGCCCCAGCATTTT.

This clone was detected only once. CDR3 loop: CASGRRTGTEKLFF. Written as DNA, the CDR3 is TGTGCCAGTGGCCGGAGGACAGGGACTGAAAAACTGTTTTTT. The rearrangement joins TRBV19 to TRBJ1-4, with 8 bases that match TRBD1. The V segment lost 8 bases and the J segment 7 bases; nucleotides outside the gene matches: 9. The CDR3 extends over 14 amino acids. CDR1 is LNHDA, CDR2 SQIVND, per germline (reference sequence). The whole variable domain, remainder taken from reference TRBV19 and TRBJ1-4, is DGGITQSPKYLFRKEGQNVTLSCEQNLNHDAMYWYRQDPGQGLRLIYYSQIVNDFQKGDIAEGYSVSREKKESFPLTVTSAQKNPTAFYLCASGRRTGTEKLFFGSGTQLSVL.

V and J are TRBV6-6 and TRBJ2-4, with 7 bases matching TRBD2. CDR3 size: 15 residues. V gave up 8 bases and J gave up 4 bases; unmatched junction bases: 11. CDR1 and CDR2 from the germline V gene are MNHNY and SVGAGI (reference sequence). Here the CDR3 reads CASHTGTTRKNIQYF. The CDR3 DNA reads as TGTGCCAGCCATACGGGGACTACACGGAAAAACATTCAGTACTTC.

The chain is built from TRBV29-1 and TRBJ1-2, with a tentative D call TRBD1 (6 bases). The CDR3 is 11 residues long. The germline V gene has CDR1 SQVTM and CDR2 ANQGSEA. V lost 6 bases, J lost 9 bases, and 14 bases lay in between. The CDR3 coding sequence is TGCAGCGTGGCTGGGGACAATCGCTACACCTTC. It translates to CSVAGDNRYTF.

This clone was observed a handful of times. This sequence joins TRBV19 and TRBJ1-2, with 7 positions matching TRBD1. Trimming cost V 4 bases and J 4 bases; bases outside gene matches: 3. Germline V gene lookup returns CDR1 LNHDA and CDR2 SQIVND (reference sequence). CDR3 length: 13 residues. The CDR3 sequence is CASSTRDSYGYTF. The CDR3 bases are TGTGCCAGTAGTACTCGGGACAGCTATGGCTACACCTTC.

The chain is built from TRBV30 and TRBJ1-6, with D uncertain. Germline CDR1 and CDR2: GTSNPN and SVGIG (reference sequence). Trimming stripped 2 bases from V and 0 bases from J, with 14 bases between. The CDR3 runs 17 residues. The CDR3 DNA reads TGTGCCTGGAGTCCCCAGCGGGGAGGCTCCTATAATTCACCCCTCCACTTT. Translating gives CAWSPQRGGSYNSPLHF.

The chain uses TRBV4-2 and TRBJ1-2, with unresolved D. Germline CDR1 is LGHNA and CDR2 is YNFKEQ. The CDR3 loop spans 16 amino acids. Trimming took 4 bases from V and 6 from J, leaving 21 bases between them. DNA of the CDR3: TGTGCCAGCAGCCCTCAAACCGGGTTACAAGTCGATGGCTACACCTTC. This encodes CASSPQTGLQVDGYTF.

The chain is built from TRBV7-8 and TRBJ1-2; D is perhaps TRBD1 (6 bases). The CDR3 has 14 residues. Germline V lookup: CDR1 SGHVS, CDR2 FQNEAQ. Trimming removed 5 bases at V and 4 bases at J, with 14 bases between. CDR3 residues: CASSTGTGGYGYTF. As DNA, the CDR3 is TGTGCCAGCAGCACAGGGACGGGGGGCTATGGCTACACCTTC.

The genes are TRBV27 and TRBJ1-1; tentatively, D is TRBD1 (6 bases). This CDR3 region has 16 residues. CDR1 and CDR2 (germline): MNHEY, SMNVEV (reference sequence). V shed 6 bases and J shed 1 base, with 18 bases lying between them. The CDR3, as DNA: TGTGCCAGCAGCGATCAGGGGATATCCGGGAACACTGAAGCTTTCTTT. Its translation is CASSDQGISGNTEAFF.

This clone was found a few times. The chain is built from TRBV7-2 and TRBJ1-1; D possibly corresponds to TRBD1 (5 bases). The CDR3 runs to 15 residues. The germline V and J ends were trimmed by 3 bases and 0 bases, with 11 bases remaining between them. Per the germline V gene, CDR1 is SGHTA and CDR2 is FQGNSA. CDR3 loop: CASSLTRGMNTEAFF. In DNA form, the CDR3 reads TGTGCCAGCAGCTTGACTCGGGGGATGAACACTGAAGCTTTCTTT.

V is TRBV4-2 and J is TRBJ1-1; 8 nucleotides agree with TRBD1. The CDR3 is made up of 16 amino acids. The V gene's germline CDR1 is LGHNA and CDR2 YNFKEQ. Unmatched junction bases numbered 7, after V lost 3 bases and J lost 1 base. The chain's CDR3 is CASSQVGTGGNTEAFF. The CDR3 nucleotides are TGTGCCAGCAGCCAGGTGGGTACAGGGGGGAACACTGAAGCTTTCTTT.

The V call is TRBV6-5, the J call TRBJ2-7, with 7 bases fitting TRBD2. V was clipped by 6 bases and J by 6 bases; unmatched bases: 8. This CDR3 has 13 amino acids. From germline, CDR1 is MNHEY and CDR2 SVGAGI. The CDR3 DNA is TGTGCCAGCAGCTCAGGCCGCGGGGGCGAGCAGTACTTC. It yields the protein CASSSGRGGEQYF.

The chain has TRBV5-3 and TRBJ1-5; TRBD1 agrees at 7 bases. TRBV5-3 is annotated as an ORF whose role is uncertain. There are 18 residues in the CDR3. V shed 0 bases, J shed 0 bases, and the junction held 9 bases outside the gene matches. CDR3 loop: CARSLEGAETHSNQPQHF. In nucleotides, the CDR3 is TGTGCCAGAAGCTTGGAGGGGGCAGAGACCCATAGCAATCAGCCCCAGCATTTT.

The chain has TRBV7-2 and TRBJ1-3; D ambiguous. Germline assignment: CDR1 SGHTA and CDR2 FQGNSA. The CDR3 has 16 residues. V was pared by 2 bases and J by 7 bases, with 18 bases between. The CDR3 region has the DNA TGTGCCAGCAGCTTATACCCCGGGGTGCAAGGGAACACCATATATTTT. This sequence encodes CASSLYPGVQGNTIYF.